These 26 T cell receptor beta chains came from one sample sequenced in a study of cytotoxic CD8 clonotypes in ibrutinib-treated CLL. TCRdb's table, derived via immunoSEQ multiplex PCR, lists solely in-frame clones and lacks some. The sample carries fewer than 400,000 clones, roughly two thirds recorded once. Sequencing was performed on PBMCs, taken after 36 months of ibrutinib treatment. Every receptor here comes from a human donor with chronic lymphocytic leukemia.

The J gene is TRBJ1-5, the V gene TRBV27; TRBD1 agrees at 10 bases. Looked up from germline, CDR1 is MNHEY and CDR2 is SMNVEV (reference sequence). V lost 6 bases and J lost 7; bases outside the gene matches: 15. The CDR3 totals 17 residues. DNA for the CDR3: TGTGCCAGCAGCCCGACAGGGGGCGCTAGCCGCCGGCAGCCCCAGCATTTT. It encodes CASSPTGGASRRQPQHF.

This clone occurred once. The chain has TRBV6-5 and TRBJ2-1; 7 positions match TRBD1. Germline values: CDR1 MNHEY, CDR2 SVGAGI. The length of the CDR3 is 12 residues. V lost 8 bases, J lost 8 bases, and 6 bases stayed unmatched. The CDR3 loop reads CASEGQSHEQFF. DNA of the CDR3: TGTGCCAGCGAGGGACAGTCCCATGAGCAGTTCTTC.

This clone has just a few counts. The chain has TRBV15 and TRBJ2-7; D unclear. This CDR3 is built from 14 residues. From germline, CDR1 is LNHNV and CDR2 YYDKDF (reference sequence). V lost 0 bases, J lost 3 bases, and 9 bases lay in between. The CDR3 nucleotides are TGTGCCACCAGCAGAGATCCTGGGGTCTACGAGCAGTACTTC. Its translation: CATSRDPGVYEQYF.

The chain has TRBV7-2 and TRBJ1-4; 7 positions match TRBD1. J was trimmed by 3 bases and V by 4 bases; bases with no gene match: 5. In germline, CDR1 is SGHTA, CDR2 FQGNSA. This CDR3 spans 15 amino acids. The CDR3 here is CASSWSGQSNEKLFF. The DNA of the CDR3 is TGTGCCAGCAGCTGGTCGGGACAGTCTAATGAAAAACTGTTTTTT.

This sequence joins TRBV9 and TRBJ2-7, with D uncertain. The CDR3 is 14 amino acids. Trimming removed 0 bases at V and 4 bases at J, with 11 bases between. Looked up from germline, CDR1 is SGDLS and CDR2 is YYNGEE. This chain's CDR3 is CASSVDPNAYEQYF. The DNA of the CDR3 is TGTGCCAGCAGCGTAGACCCCAACGCATACGAGCAGTACTTC. The full variable domain, rest sourced from reference TRBV9 and TRBJ2-7, is DSGVTQTPKHLITATGQRVTLRCSPRSGDLSVYWYQQSLDQGLQFLIQYYNGEERAKGNILERFSAQQFPDLHSELNLSSLELGDSALYFCASSVDPNAYEQYFGPGTRLTVT.

The J gene is TRBJ2-2, the V gene TRBV5-1, with D possibly matching TRBD1 (5 bases). CDR1 and CDR2 from the germline V gene are SGHRS and YFSETQ. The CDR3 contains 16 residues. Trimming took 0 bases from V and 2 from J, leaving 11 bases between them. The CDR3 sequence: CASSLDLGRNTGELFF. The CDR3 DNA sequence: TGCGCCAGCAGCTTGGATCTGGGGCGCAACACCGGGGAGCTGTTTTTT.

V and J are TRBV27 and TRBJ2-5, with D possibly TRBD2 on 6 matching bases. CDR3 length equals 15 residues. The V gene lost 6 bases and the J gene lost 0 bases, with 14 bases spanning the gap. The V gene's germline CDR1 is MNHEY and CDR2 SMNVEV (reference sequence). The CDR3 spells CASRKAGRYQETQYF. In nucleotides, the CDR3 is TGTGCCAGCAGGAAGGCAGGGAGGTACCAAGAGACCCAGTACTTC.

This clone came up many times. V is TRBV6-1 and J is TRBJ1-1; D is possibly TRBD1 (5 bases). V was shortened by 5 bases and J by 0 bases, with 7 bases between the two germline ends. CDR1 MNHNS and CDR2 SASEGT come from the germline V gene. The CDR3 runs to 13 residues. The CDR3 here is CASSPGMNTEAFF. In nucleotides, the CDR3 is TGTGCCAGCAGTCCAGGGATGAACACTGAAGCTTTCTTT.

This sequence joins TRBV9 and TRBJ2-7; TRBD2 matches 8 bases. The CDR3 spans 15 residues. Germline trimming cut 5 bases from V and 1 base from J; bases unmatched to any gene: 8. Germline-derived CDR1 and CDR2 are SGDLS and YYNGEE. The CDR3 reads CASSTLAGTSYEQYF. The CDR3 bases are TGTGCCAGCAGTACTTTAGCGGGGACTTCCTACGAGCAGTACTTC.

The chain joins TRBV11-2 to TRBJ1-1; possible D gene TRBD1, 5 bases. The CDR3 length is 15 residues. V lost 3 bases and J 0 bases, leaving 11 bases between the germline ends. The germline V gene has CDR1 SGHAT and CDR2 FQNNGV. The DNA of the CDR3 is TGTGCCAGCAGCTTCGACAGAGCCTTGAACACTGAAGCTTTCTTT. It is translated as CASSFDRALNTEAFF.

The V gene is TRBV7-2, the J gene TRBJ2-3; 10 bases map to TRBD2. The CDR3 runs 15 residues. V trimming: 5 bases; J trimming: 1 base; junction bases outside the gene matches: 3. Per the germline V gene, CDR1 is SGHTA and CDR2 is FQGNSA. The CDR3 nucleotides read TGTGCCAGCAGCGGGCTAGCGGGAGGCACAGATACGCAGTATTTT. Translating gives CASSGLAGGTDTQYF.

This chain connects TRBV28 to TRBJ2-7; 8 positions match TRBD1. The CDR3 sequence is 15 residues long. Unmatched junction bases numbered 10, after V lost 8 bases and J lost 1 base. Per the germline V gene, CDR1 is MDHEN and CDR2 is SYDVKM. CDR3 region: CASAFSGTGSYEQYF. In DNA form, the CDR3 reads TGTGCCAGCGCCTTCTCCGGGACAGGATCCTACGAGCAGTACTTC.

This clone came up once. J is TRBJ2-3 and V is TRBV7-9; D tentatively reads TRBD1 or TRBD2 (5 bases each). The CDR3 covers 15 residues. Germline V CDR1 and CDR2: SEHNR, FQNEAQ (reference sequence). Trimming shortened V by 2 bases and J by 7 bases, and 16 bases separated the two germline ends. In DNA, the CDR3 is TGTGCCAGCAGCTTACCCGGGGACGCGCATAATACGCAGTATTTT. Translation gives CASSLPGDAHNTQYF. Full variable domain (rest looked up from reference TRBV7-9 and TRBJ2-3): DTGVSQNPRHKITKRGQNVTFRCDPISEHNRLYWYRQTLGQGPEFLTYFQNEAQLEKSRLLSDRFSAERPKGSFSTLEIQRTEQGDSAMYLCASSLPGDAHNTQYFGPGTRLTVL.

The rearrangement links TRBV2 to TRBJ1-3; TRBD1 is a possible D gene (5 bases). V lost 7 bases to trimming and J lost 4 bases, with 17 bases between them. The CDR3 has 15 amino acids. Germline values: CDR1 SNHLY, CDR2 FYNNEI. The chain's CDR3 is CASIDSGQGGNTIYF. CDR3 in DNA: TGTGCCAGCATAGACTCGGGGCAGGGAGGAAACACCATATATTTT.

This clone occurred once. The gene calls are TRBV28 and TRBJ2-7; D perhaps matches TRBD2 (5 bases). CDR3 length: 14 residues. Germline V gives CDR1 MDHEN, CDR2 SYDVKM. V lost 1 base to trimming and J lost 3 bases, with 10 bases between them. The CDR3 reads CASSLLGDYYEQYF. The CDR3 coding sequence is TGTGCCAGCAGTTTATTAGGAGACTACTACGAGCAGTACTTC.

This chain uses TRBV27 with TRBJ1-1, with D uncertain. CDR1 and CDR2 from the germline V gene are MNHEY and SMNVEV (reference sequence). The CDR3 totals 18 residues. Trimming took off 5 bases at V and 1 base at J, with 23 bases between the two ends. CDR3 loop: CASSPWLAPNPWNTEAFF. CDR3 bases: TGTGCCAGCAGTCCCTGGTTGGCCCCTAACCCTTGGAACACTGAAGCTTTCTTT.

The chain has TRBV13 and TRBJ2-7; D is ambiguous. Trimming shortened V by 5 bases and J by 5 bases, and 16 bases separated the two germline ends. The CDR3 covers 14 residues. CDR1 PRHDT and CDR2 FYEKMQ come from the germline V gene (reference sequence). In DNA form, the CDR3 reads TGTGCCAGCAGCCTCGGGCGAGGACGGGACGAGCAGTACTTC. It yields the protein CASSLGRGRDEQYF.

The rearrangement uses TRBV27 and TRBJ2-7, with 10 bases lining up with TRBD2. Germline CDR1 MNHEY, CDR2 SMNVEV (reference sequence). This CDR3 has 14 residues. The V and J ends lost 6 bases and 1 base, in that order; junction bases with no gene match: 3. CDR3 bases: TGTGCCAGCAGAGGACTAGCGGTATCCTACGAGCAGTACTTC. It is translated as CASRGLAVSYEQYF.

This clone was counted a few times. This chain uses TRBV27 with TRBJ2-7; D is possibly TRBD1 (6 bases). With 4 bases removed from V and 4 bases from J, the gap between germline ends came to 11 bases. The germline V gene has CDR1 MNHEY and CDR2 SMNVEV (reference sequence). This CDR3 is built from 13 residues. CDR3 in DNA: TGTGCCAGCAGTTGGGAGAGGGGGTACGAGCAGTACTTC. This translates into CASSWERGYEQYF.

V is TRBV11-2 and J is TRBJ2-1, with D perhaps TRBD2 (5 bases). Germline assignment: CDR1 SGHAT and CDR2 FQNNGV. V gave up 4 bases and J gave up 7 bases, with 17 bases separating them. This CDR3 has 15 amino acids. CDR3 amino acids: CASSSIRGPRNEQFF. As DNA, the CDR3 is TGTGCCAGCAGCTCGATTCGCGGGCCTAGAAATGAGCAGTTCTTC.

The chain links TRBV5-4 to TRBJ2-7; 7 positions match TRBD1. The germline V gene has CDR1 SGHNT and CDR2 YYREEE (reference sequence). V lost 5 bases to trimming and J lost 2 bases; unmatched junction nucleotides: 7. The CDR3 runs 14 residues. Here the CDR3 reads CASRVQDRTYEQYF. CDR3 nucleotides: TGTGCCAGCAGGGTCCAGGACAGGACCTACGAGCAGTACTTC.

V and J are TRBV7-8 and TRBJ2-5; D is possibly TRBD2 (6 bases). The CDR3 length is 14 residues. V was shortened by 1 base and J by 2 bases, with 8 bases between the two germline ends. The V gene's germline CDR1 is SGHVS and CDR2 FQNEAQ. CDR3 region: CASSLDGLQETQYF. The CDR3 bases are TGTGCCAGCAGCTTAGATGGACTACAAGAGACCCAGTACTTC.

This clone has just a few counts. The CDR3 nucleotides read TGTGCCAGCTGGACGCGGGCGAACACCGGGGAGCTGTTTTTT. It yields the protein CASWTRANTGELFF. This chain uses TRBV28 with TRBJ2-2, with TRBD2 as a possible D gene (5 bases). CDR3 size: 14 residues. Germline V lookup: CDR1 MDHEN, CDR2 SYDVKM. V was shortened by 8 bases and J by 0 bases, with 10 bases between the two germline ends.

V and J are TRBV29-1 and TRBJ2-1; the match to TRBD2 covers 10 bases. CDR1 SQVTM and CDR2 ANQGSEA come from the germline V gene. The J segment lost 9 bases and the V segment lost 0 bases, leaving 11 bases of the junction unmatched. This CDR3 is built from 16 residues. The CDR3 spells CSVEDLSGRAFVEQFF. The DNA of the CDR3 is TGCAGCGTTGAAGACTTAAGCGGGAGGGCCTTCGTTGAGCAGTTCTTC.

J is TRBJ2-3 and V is TRBV7-2, with TRBD2 matching over 7 bases. This CDR3 is built from 14 residues. Looked up from germline, CDR1 is SGHTA and CDR2 is FQGNSA. Germline trimming cut 8 bases from V and 1 base from J; bases unmatched to any gene: 6. CDR3 sequence: CASLWLAGTDTQYF. DNA of the CDR3: TGTGCCAGCCTTTGGCTAGCGGGCACAGATACGCAGTATTTT.

In this sample, this clone turned up once. This chain links TRBV9 with TRBJ2-5; D unclear. Trimming took off 4 bases at V and 4 bases at J, with 17 bases between the two ends. Germline V lookup: CDR1 SGDLS, CDR2 YYNGEE. The CDR3 consists of 15 residues. The CDR3 protein is CASSRTKGLGETQYF. The CDR3 region has the DNA TGTGCCAGCAGCCGAACGAAGGGATTAGGAGAGACCCAGTACTTC.